In this sample, the clone carrying this T cell receptor (beta chain) turned up a few times. Its antigen is unidentified. The germline V and J ends were trimmed by 6 bases and 1 base, with 9 bases remaining between them. CDR1 is SNHLY, CDR2 FYNNEI, per germline. CDR3 length: 14 amino acids. A single record per CDR3 protein comes from TCRdb applying MiXCR to the 5' RACE reads. Of roughly 1,500,000 distinct CDR3 sequences in the sample, under 35% were seen once. The data stem from a study of identical twins. Study-level findings and limits: Cross-sectional statistics, not tracking of the same donors, supported the conclusions. Twin-shared out-of-frame alpha sequences showed excess low generation probability.

This receptor was taken from a newborn girl in good health. Source material: cord blood. This chain connects TRBV2 to TRBJ2-2, with a possible D match to TRBD2 (6 bases). The DNA for the CDR3 is TGTGCCAGCAGCCGGGACTTGAACACCGGGGAGCTGTTTTTT. This codes for CASSRDLNTGELFF.